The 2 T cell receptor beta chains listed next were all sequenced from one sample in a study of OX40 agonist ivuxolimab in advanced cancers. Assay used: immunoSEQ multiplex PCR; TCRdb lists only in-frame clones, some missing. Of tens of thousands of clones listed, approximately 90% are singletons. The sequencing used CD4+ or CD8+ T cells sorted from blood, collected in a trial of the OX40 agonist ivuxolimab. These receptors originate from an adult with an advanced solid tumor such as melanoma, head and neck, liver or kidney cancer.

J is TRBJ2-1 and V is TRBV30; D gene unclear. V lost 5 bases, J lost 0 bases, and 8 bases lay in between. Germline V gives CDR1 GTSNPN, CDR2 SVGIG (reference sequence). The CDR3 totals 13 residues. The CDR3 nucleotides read TGTGCCTGGTCTTTAAACTCCTACAATGAGCAGTTCTTC. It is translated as CAWSLNSYNEQFF. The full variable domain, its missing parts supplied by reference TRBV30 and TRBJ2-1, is SQTIHQWPATLVQPVGSPLSLECTVEGTSNPNLYWYRQAAGRGLQLLFYSVGIGQISSEVPQNLSASRPQDRQFILSSKKLLLSDSGFYLCAWSLNSYNEQFFGPGTRLTVL.

CDR3 residues: CASRIGIRGTDTQYF. The CDR3 region has the DNA TGTGCCAGCAGGATAGGGATCAGGGGCACAGATACGCAGTATTTT. The chain couples TRBV6-5 to TRBJ2-3, with a weak D call TRBD1 (5 bases). Germline V gives CDR1 MNHEY, CDR2 SVGAGI. This CDR3 has 15 amino acids. V lost 6 bases and J lost 1, with 14 bases in between.